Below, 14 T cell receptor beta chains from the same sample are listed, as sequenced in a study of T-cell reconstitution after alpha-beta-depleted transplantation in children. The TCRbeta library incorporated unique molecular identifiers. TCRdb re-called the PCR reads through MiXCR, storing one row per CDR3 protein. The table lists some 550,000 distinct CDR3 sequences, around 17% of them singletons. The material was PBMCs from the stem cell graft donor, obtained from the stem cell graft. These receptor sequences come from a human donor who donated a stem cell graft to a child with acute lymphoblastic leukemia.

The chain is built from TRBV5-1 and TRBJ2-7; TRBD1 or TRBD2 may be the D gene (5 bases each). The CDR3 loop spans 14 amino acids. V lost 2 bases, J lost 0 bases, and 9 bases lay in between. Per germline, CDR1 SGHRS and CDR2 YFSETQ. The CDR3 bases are TGCGCCAGCAGCTTCTGGGGGAGCTCCTACGAGCAGTACTTC. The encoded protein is CASSFWGSSYEQYF.

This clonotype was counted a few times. Here the CDR3 DNA reads TGCAGCGTTGAAGTTCGACAGGGCTCGGAGTACTTC. Its protein is CSVEVRQGSEYF. V gene TRBV29-1 combines with J gene TRBJ2-4, with 7 bases lining up with TRBD1. V shed 1 base and J 14 bases; nucleotides not matched to a gene: 8. Germline V gene data show CDR1 as SQVTM and CDR2 as ANQGSEA. There are 12 residues in the CDR3.

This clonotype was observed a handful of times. Here the CDR3 DNA reads TGCGCCAGCAGCCCGACTAGCGGGAGGTTTGACAATGAGCAGTTCTTC. Translation: CASSPTSGRFDNEQFF. The V gene is TRBV5-1, the J gene TRBJ2-1, with TRBD2 matching 13 bases. Germline CDR1 reads SGHRS; CDR2 reads YFSETQ. With 4 bases clipped from V and 5 bases from J, the junction kept 6 bases outside the gene matches. The CDR3 runs 16 residues.

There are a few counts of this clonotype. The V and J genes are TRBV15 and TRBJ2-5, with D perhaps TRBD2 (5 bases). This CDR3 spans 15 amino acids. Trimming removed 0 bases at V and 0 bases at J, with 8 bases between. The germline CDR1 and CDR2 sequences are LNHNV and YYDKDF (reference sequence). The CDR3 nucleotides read TGTGCCACCAGCAGAGATAGAGGGTACCAAGAGACCCAGTACTTC. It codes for CATSRDRGYQETQYF.

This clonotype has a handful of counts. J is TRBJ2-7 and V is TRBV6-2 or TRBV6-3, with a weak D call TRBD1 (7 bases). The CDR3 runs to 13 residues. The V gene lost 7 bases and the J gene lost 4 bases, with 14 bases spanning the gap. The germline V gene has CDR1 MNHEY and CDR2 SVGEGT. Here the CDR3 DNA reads TGTGCCAGCAAGGCGGCAGGGGGGTACGAGCAGTACTTC. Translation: CASKAAGGYEQYF.

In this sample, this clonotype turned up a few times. The CDR3 bases are TGTGCCAGCAGTTTAGCGGGGACGGGCCCACACGAGCAGTACTTC. Amino acid sequence: CASSLAGTGPHEQYF. This chain joins TRBV12-3 or TRBV12-4 and TRBJ2-7, with D possibly being TRBD1 or TRBD2 (5 bases each). V shed 0 bases and J shed 5 bases, with 14 bases lying between them. The CDR3 length is 15 residues.

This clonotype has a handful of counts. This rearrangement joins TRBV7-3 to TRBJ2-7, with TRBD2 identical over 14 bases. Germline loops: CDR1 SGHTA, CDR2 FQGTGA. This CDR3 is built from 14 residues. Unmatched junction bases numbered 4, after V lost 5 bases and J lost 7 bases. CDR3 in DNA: TGTGCCAGCAGCGGGACTAGCGGGAGTGGTGAGCAGTACTTC. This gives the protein CASSGTSGSGEQYF.

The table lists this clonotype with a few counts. CDR3 protein: CASINSPGDGYTF. CDR3 coding DNA: TGTGCCAGCATTAACTCTCCGGGGGATGGCTACACCTTC. The rearrangement joins TRBV12-3 or TRBV12-4 to TRBJ1-2; possibly TRBD1 for D (5 bases). The CDR3 covers 13 residues. Trimming shortened V by 7 bases and J by 6 bases, and 15 bases separated the two germline ends.

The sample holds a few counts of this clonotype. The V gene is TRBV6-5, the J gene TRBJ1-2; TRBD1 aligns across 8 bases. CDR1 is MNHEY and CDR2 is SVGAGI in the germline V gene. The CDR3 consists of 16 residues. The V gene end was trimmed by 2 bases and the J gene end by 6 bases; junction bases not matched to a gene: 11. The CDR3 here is CASSYLRTGFPHGYTF. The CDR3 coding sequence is TGTGCCAGCAGTTACCTCCGGACAGGGTTCCCCCATGGCTACACCTTC.

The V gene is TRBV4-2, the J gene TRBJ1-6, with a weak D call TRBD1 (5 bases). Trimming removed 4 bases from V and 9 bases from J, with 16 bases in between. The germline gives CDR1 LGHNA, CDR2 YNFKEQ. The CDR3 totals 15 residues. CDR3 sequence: CASSPAGSNGSPLHF. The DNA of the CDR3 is TGTGCCAGCAGCCCCGCAGGGAGTAATGGTTCACCCCTCCACTTT.

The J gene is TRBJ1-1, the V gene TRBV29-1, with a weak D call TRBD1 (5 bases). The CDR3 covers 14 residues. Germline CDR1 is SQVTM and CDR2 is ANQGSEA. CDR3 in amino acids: CSTGPDSSNTEAFF. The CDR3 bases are TGCAGTACAGGACCCGACAGCTCGAACACTGAAGCTTTCTTT.

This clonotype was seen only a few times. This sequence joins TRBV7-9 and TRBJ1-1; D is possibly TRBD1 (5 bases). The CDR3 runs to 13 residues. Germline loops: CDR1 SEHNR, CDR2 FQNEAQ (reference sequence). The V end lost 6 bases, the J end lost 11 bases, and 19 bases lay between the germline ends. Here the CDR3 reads CASSSISGHEAFF. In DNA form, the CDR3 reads TGTGCCAGCAGTTCTATTTCAGGGCACGAGGCTTTCTTT. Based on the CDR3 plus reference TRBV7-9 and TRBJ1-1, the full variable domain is DTGVSQNPRHKITKRGQNVTFRCDPISEHNRLYWYRQTLGQGPEFLTYFQNEAQLEKSRLLSDRFSAERPKGSFSTLEIQRTEQGDSAMYLCASSSISGHEAFFGQGTRLTVV.

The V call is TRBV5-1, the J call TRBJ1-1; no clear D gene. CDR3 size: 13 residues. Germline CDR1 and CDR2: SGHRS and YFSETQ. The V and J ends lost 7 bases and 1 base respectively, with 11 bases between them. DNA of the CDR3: TGCGCCAGCGGCGTTAGCTGGAACACTGAAGCTTTCTTT. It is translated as CASGVSWNTEAFF.

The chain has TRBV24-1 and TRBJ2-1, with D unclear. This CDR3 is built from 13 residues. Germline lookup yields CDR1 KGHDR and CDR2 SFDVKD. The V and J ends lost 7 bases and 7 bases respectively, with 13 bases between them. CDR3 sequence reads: CATRETGTNEQFF. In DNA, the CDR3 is TGTGCCACCAGGGAGACGGGTACAAATGAGCAGTTCTTC.